This TCR beta chain was documented in a study of blood T cells in healthy people across ages. V dropped 8 bases and J dropped 5; count of bases not matched to a gene: 8. Germline CDR1 and CDR2: SGHTA and FQGNSA. The CDR3 consists of 14 residues. Using a J-beta primer mix together with a sample-barcoded 5' primer, a second PCR was run for about 6 to 12 cycles. TCRdb itself ran the 5' RACE reads through MiXCR, one entry per CDR3 protein. The table lists under 2,000,000 distinct CDR3 sequences, around 48% of them singletons, with approximately 2% in the top ten. V is TRBV7-2 and J is TRBJ2-1, with TRBD2 matching 8 bases. Specimen: blood. The clonotype was recovered from a woman in her thirties or forties in good health. CDR3 residues: CASGVAGGNNEQFF. The CDR3 DNA follows: TGTGCCAGCGGGGTGGCGGGGGGAAACAATGAGCAGTTCTTC.